Presented here are 25 T cell receptor beta chains from one specimen sequenced in a study of shared clonotypes between healthy human individuals. Profiled with immunoSEQ multiplex PCR; TCRdb holds only in-frame clones, not every one. The sample yields about 750,000 clones, about 92% seen once. Cells designated naive CD8 were CD45RO-negative and were positively selected for CCR7, with terminally differentiated effector memory CD45RA+ cells excluded. Source material: naive CD8+ T cells sorted from blood. The receptor source for this set is a man in his thirties or forties in good health.

The chain is built from TRBV6-5 and TRBJ1-5, with a possible D match to TRBD1 (6 bases). The CDR3 is made up of 13 amino acids. The V gene's germline CDR1 is MNHEY and CDR2 SVGAGI. Trimming shortened V by 6 bases and J by 7 bases, and 13 bases separated the two germline ends. As DNA, the CDR3 is TGTGCCAGCAGACCAGGGGACTTGCAGCCCCAGCATTTT. Protein: CASRPGDLQPQHF.

CDR3 protein: CASSWGSGRADTDTQYF. CDR3 DNA: TGTGCCAGCAGCTGGGGGAGCGGGAGGGCCGATACAGATACGCAGTATTTT. The V and J genes are TRBV7-9 and TRBJ2-3, with TRBD2 matching over 10 bases. The CDR3 spans 17 residues. V was pared by 4 bases and J by 3 bases, with 10 bases of the junction left unmatched. From germline, CDR1 is SEHNR and CDR2 FQNEAQ (reference sequence).

The chain couples TRBV7-9 to TRBJ2-7; D may correspond to TRBD1 or TRBD2 (6 bases each). Per germline, CDR1 SEHNR and CDR2 FQNEAQ (reference sequence). The germline V and J ends were trimmed by 4 bases and 5 bases, with 9 bases remaining between them. This CDR3 contains 12 residues. The CDR3 is CASSSRGDEQYF. In nucleotides, the CDR3 is TGTGCCAGCAGCTCTAGGGGGGACGAGCAGTACTTC.

Regarding this clone: Other DNA sequences in this sample translate to the same CDR3. V is TRBV9 and J is TRBJ2-7; D ambiguous. V lost 0 bases and J lost 7, with 11 bases in between. The CDR3 length is 13 residues. In germline, CDR1 is SGDLS, CDR2 YYNGEE. The CDR3 bases are TGTGCCAGCAGCGTAGCTCCCGGACGGGAGCAGTACTTC. Translating gives CASSVAPGREQYF.

This chain joins TRBV7-6 and TRBJ2-5; 10 bases fit TRBD2. There are 15 residues in the CDR3. Germline assignment: CDR1 SGHVS and CDR2 FNYEAQ. Germline trimming cut 4 bases from V and 1 base from J; bases unmatched to any gene: 3. CDR3 DNA sequence: TGTGCCAGCAGCTCAACTAGCGGGGCCCAAGAGACCCAGTACTTC. Translated: CASSSTSGAQETQYF. The whole variable domain, remainder taken from reference TRBV7-6 and TRBJ2-5, is GAGVSQSPRYKVTKRGQDVALRCDPISGHVSLYWYRQALGQGPEFLTYFNYEAQQDKSGLPNDRFSAERPEGSISTLTIQRTEQRDSAMYRCASSSTSGAQETQYFGPGTRLLVL.

The genes are TRBV27 and TRBJ1-5; possibly TRBD1 for D (6 bases). The CDR3 has 16 amino acids. Germline CDR1 reads MNHEY; CDR2 reads SMNVEV (reference sequence). V was clipped by 2 bases and J by 7 bases, with 18 bases between them. CDR3: CASSLTVGGVGQPQHF. CDR3 in DNA: TGTGCCAGCAGTTTAACGGTAGGGGGGGTAGGCCAGCCCCAGCATTTT.

This clone was picked up one time. The chain employs TRBV11-2 and TRBJ2-3, with a possible D match to TRBD1 (5 bases). This CDR3 contains 16 residues. Trimming took 3 bases from V and 2 from J, leaving 15 bases between them. CDR1 is SGHAT and CDR2 is FQNNGV in the germline V gene. The CDR3 region has the DNA TGTGCCAGCAGCTTGGGGCAGCTTGGGAACACAGATACGCAGTATTTT. Translating it yields CASSLGQLGNTDTQYF.

This clone was seen just once. The chain is built from TRBV27 and TRBJ2-7, with D perhaps assigned TRBD1 or TRBD2 (5 bases each). The length of the CDR3 is 15 residues. Between the trimmed V and J ends, which lost 9 bases and 0 bases, there was a span of 18 bases. Looked up from germline, CDR1 is MNHEY and CDR2 is SMNVEV (reference sequence). CDR3 protein: CASLGRGTDSYEQYF. CDR3 coding DNA: TGTGCCAGTCTTGGTCGAGGGACCGACTCCTACGAGCAGTACTTC.

The V and J genes are TRBV29-1 and TRBJ2-7; 9 bases line up with TRBD1. CDR3 length: 13 residues. The germline V gene has CDR1 SQVTM and CDR2 ANQGSEA. Trimming cost V 5 bases and J 5 bases; bases outside gene matches: 7. In nucleotides, the CDR3 is TGCAGCGTTTCCCGGACAGGGGACCACGAGCAGTACTTC. It encodes CSVSRTGDHEQYF.

This chain connects TRBV6-1 to TRBJ2-2, with D possibly TRBD2 on 5 matching bases. This CDR3 contains 15 residues. Germline CDR1 is MNHNS and CDR2 is SASEGT. Trimming removed 2 bases from V and 0 bases from J, with 7 bases in between. For the CDR3, the DNA is TGTGCCAGCAGTGAACAGAGGGCGAACACCGGGGAGCTGTTTTTT. It specifies CASSEQRANTGELFF.

The chain carries TRBV9 and TRBJ2-1, with 8 bases lining up with TRBD1. J lost 4 bases, V lost 2 bases, and 5 bases had no gene match. The germline gives CDR1 SGDLS, CDR2 YYNGEE. The CDR3 spans 15 residues. CDR3: CASSVGQGLYNEQFF. In nucleotides, the CDR3 is TGTGCCAGCAGCGTCGGACAGGGACTTTACAATGAGCAGTTCTTC.

The genes are TRBV14 and TRBJ1-4; 7 bases match TRBD1. CDR1 SGHDN and CDR2 FVKESK come from the germline V gene. V lost 3 bases to trimming and J lost 4 bases; unmatched junction nucleotides: 5. The CDR3 has 15 amino acids. The CDR3 sequence: CASSQWGQSNEKLFF. The CDR3 DNA sequence: TGTGCCAGCAGCCAGTGGGGACAGAGTAATGAAAAACTGTTTTTT.

This chain links TRBV7-6 with TRBJ2-2; the match to TRBD2 covers 11 bases. The CDR3 loop spans 18 amino acids. From germline, CDR1 is SGHVS and CDR2 FNYEAQ. Trimming took 4 bases from V and 1 from J; bases not matched to a gene: 8. CDR3: CASSSVVTSGVNTGELFF. The CDR3 region has the DNA TGTGCCAGCAGCTCTGTAGTGACTAGCGGGGTGAACACCGGGGAGCTGTTTTTT.

The chain recombines TRBV4-1 with TRBJ1-1, with TRBD1 matching 7 bases. CDR3 length equals 13 residues. J lost 6 bases, V lost 9 bases, and 10 bases had no gene match. Per the germline V gene, CDR1 is MGHRA and CDR2 is YSYEKL. The CDR3 is CASRDSPGAEAFF. In DNA form, the CDR3 reads TGCGCCAGTCGGGACAGCCCGGGCGCTGAAGCTTTCTTT.

The chain couples TRBV11-2 to TRBJ2-7; 7 bases map to TRBD2. The ends lost 0 bases at V and 0 bases at J; junction bases unmatched: 8. The CDR3 totals 17 residues. Germline V gene data show CDR1 as SGHAT and CDR2 as FQNNGV. The chain's CDR3 is CASSLDGLAVSSYEQYF. CDR3 sequence (DNA): TGTGCCAGCAGCTTAGATGGTCTAGCGGTGAGCTCCTACGAGCAGTACTTC.

This clone came up many times. The J gene is TRBJ2-3, the V gene TRBV6-4; 10 bases align to TRBD2. This CDR3 comprises 16 residues. The V gene end was trimmed by 5 bases and the J gene end by 4 bases; junction bases not matched to a gene: 9. In germline, CDR1 is MRHNA, CDR2 SNTAGT. The CDR3 here is CASSSLKAGGPDTQYF. The CDR3 nucleotides read TGTGCCAGCAGTAGTCTAAAAGCGGGAGGGCCAGATACGCAGTATTTT.

This rearrangement joins TRBV11-2 to TRBJ2-1; the match to TRBD2 covers 9 bases. Germline values: CDR1 SGHAT, CDR2 FQNNGV. The CDR3 has 17 residues. The V segment lost 1 base and the J segment 3 bases; nucleotides outside the gene matches: 7. CDR3 sequence reads: CASSLALAGDNYNEQFF. The CDR3 DNA follows: TGTGCCAGCAGCTTAGCCTTAGCGGGAGATAACTACAATGAGCAGTTCTTC.

This chain links TRBV6-5 with TRBJ1-5; D is unclear. Per germline, CDR1 MNHEY and CDR2 SVGAGI. This CDR3 comprises 15 residues. Deletions cut 4 bases from V and 0 bases from J, with 10 bases between. CDR3 DNA sequence: TGTGCCAGCAGTTTAGGACCCTATAGCAATCAGCCCCAGCATTTT. This translates into CASSLGPYSNQPQHF.

The rearrangement joins TRBV6-6 to TRBJ2-1; D might be TRBD2 (5 bases). Germline-derived CDR1 and CDR2 are MNHNY and SVGAGI (reference sequence). The CDR3 spans 12 residues. Trimming pared 4 bases from V and 9 bases from J, leaving 10 bases between. The DNA of the CDR3 is TGTGCCAGCAGTTCTGGACTTGGTGAGCAGTTCTTC. Translating it yields CASSSGLGEQFF.

Remarks on this clone: This CDR3 is also generated by other DNA sequences in the sample. This chain uses TRBV9 with TRBJ2-2; a weak D match, TRBD2 (5 bases). The V gene lost 2 bases and the J gene lost 6 bases, with 8 bases spanning the gap. This CDR3 has 13 residues. CDR1 and CDR2 (germline): SGDLS, YYNGEE. The CDR3 reads CASSVRGAGELFF. The CDR3, as DNA: TGTGCCAGCAGCGTCCGGGGAGCCGGGGAGCTGTTTTTT.

The V gene is TRBV27, the J gene TRBJ2-2, with 10 positions matching TRBD1. This CDR3 spans 15 amino acids. Germline CDR1 MNHEY, CDR2 SMNVEV (reference sequence). V trimming: 3 bases; J trimming: 3 bases; junction bases outside the gene matches: 1. The CDR3 sequence: CASSFGTGDTGELFF. The CDR3 DNA reads TGTGCCAGCAGTTTTGGGACAGGGGACACCGGGGAGCTGTTTTTT.

The chain couples TRBV5-1 to TRBJ1-4; the D gene is possibly TRBD1 (6 bases). The CDR3 sequence is 14 residues long. Trimming pared 4 bases from V and 3 bases from J, leaving 10 bases between. Germline assignment: CDR1 SGHRS and CDR2 YFSETQ. As DNA, the CDR3 is TGCGCCAGCAGCGGGGGCGGGCCTAATGAAAAACTGTTTTTT. As protein: CASSGGGPNEKLFF.

The chain combines TRBV2 with TRBJ1-5; the D is unclear. Germline V gene sequence: CDR1 SNHLY, CDR2 FYNNEI. This CDR3 spans 15 amino acids. The V end was cut by 3 bases, the J end by 1 base, with 10 bases between. CDR3 sequence (DNA): TGTGCCAGCAGTGATGACGGGGTCAGCAATCAGCCCCAGCATTTT. Translated, it gives CASSDDGVSNQPQHF.

J is TRBJ1-1 and V is TRBV7-9; D is unclear. CDR1 is SEHNR and CDR2 is FQNEAQ in the germline V gene (reference sequence). This CDR3 region has 11 residues. Trimming took off 2 bases at V and 7 bases at J, with 5 bases between the two ends. DNA for the CDR3: TGTGCCAGCAGCTTAATGGATGAAGCTTTCTTT. It encodes CASSLMDEAFF. The full variable domain, completed using reference TRBV7-9 and TRBJ1-1, is DTGVSQNPRHKITKRGQNVTFRCDPISEHNRLYWYRQTLGQGPEFLTYFQNEAQLEKSRLLSDRFSAERPKGSFSTLEIQRTEQGDSAMYLCASSLMDEAFFGQGTRLTVV.

The chain joins TRBV27 to TRBJ1-1, with a possible D match to TRBD1 (6 bases). Trimming stripped 3 bases from V and 6 bases from J, with 11 bases between. The CDR3 is 13 residues long. Per the germline V gene, CDR1 is MNHEY and CDR2 is SMNVEV (reference sequence). The CDR3 DNA reads as TGTGCCAGCAGTTTCGGTGGGGGCCCTGAAGCTTTCTTT. Amino acid sequence: CASSFGGGPEAFF.